These 15 T cell receptor beta chains share one sample of origin, sequenced in a study of blood T cell repertoires in COVID-19. Produced via immunoSEQ multiplex PCR; TCRdb's table is partial and in-frame only. The sample contains roughly 340,000 clones, around 87% of which appear only once. The sequenced sample consisted of peripheral blood. These receptors were collected from a woman aged 50 to 60 with COVID-19, enrolled during active disease.

This clone was observed a few times. The V and J genes are TRBV9 and TRBJ2-3; no clear D. Trimming shortened V by 4 bases and J by 2 bases, and 5 bases separated the two germline ends. This CDR3 is built from 12 residues. The V gene's germline CDR1 is SGDLS and CDR2 YYNGEE. The CDR3 nucleotides read TGTGCCAGCAGCTCCTACACAGATACGCAGTATTTT. Translated: CASSSYTDTQYF.

This clone was seen a few times. The gene calls are TRBV6-5 and TRBJ1-3, with a possible D match to TRBD1 (6 bases). Looked up from germline, CDR1 is MNHEY and CDR2 is SVGAGI. This CDR3 region has 15 residues. V was clipped by 2 bases and J by 0 bases, with 8 bases between them. For the CDR3, the DNA is TGTGCCAGCAGTTACGACAGGTTCTCTGGAAACACCATATATTTT. This codes for CASSYDRFSGNTIYF.

This chain connects TRBV9 to TRBJ2-5; D is unclear. This CDR3 comprises 12 residues. With 4 bases removed from V and 5 bases from J, the gap between germline ends came to 9 bases. Germline lookup yields CDR1 SGDLS and CDR2 YYNGEE. CDR3 in amino acids: CASSRIGETQYF. In nucleotides, the CDR3 is TGTGCCAGCAGCCGCATCGGGGAGACCCAGTACTTC.

The chain recombines TRBV6-5 with TRBJ1-1, with TRBD1 identical over 8 bases. The CDR3 has 15 residues. After removal of 7 bases from V and 1 base from J, the junction contained 8 bases not matched to a gene. Per germline, CDR1 MNHEY and CDR2 SVGAGI. CDR3 region: CASTQGARWNTEAFF. CDR3 bases: TGTGCCAGCACTCAGGGGGCGCGGTGGAACACTGAAGCTTTCTTT.

V and J are TRBV30 and TRBJ2-3; 11 nucleotides line up with TRBD2. Germline CDR1 reads GTSNPN; CDR2 reads SVGIG (reference sequence). This CDR3 region has 15 residues. The V and J ends lost 2 bases and 4 bases, in that order; junction bases with no gene match: 5. The CDR3 loop reads CAWSTSGSFADTQYF. The CDR3 DNA follows: TGTGCCTGGAGTACTAGCGGGAGTTTCGCAGATACGCAGTATTTT.

The rearrangement uses TRBV28 and TRBJ2-7, with D perhaps TRBD1 or TRBD2 (7 bases each). Germline lookup yields CDR1 MDHEN and CDR2 SYDVKM. This CDR3 spans 12 amino acids. Trimming removed 10 bases from V and 5 bases from J, with 15 bases in between. As DNA, the CDR3 is TGTGCCACCAGGGGGAGCGGGGACGAGCAGTACTTC. Its protein product is CATRGSGDEQYF.

The chain couples TRBV29-1 to TRBJ2-3; possibly TRBD2 for D (8 bases). Trimming cost V 7 bases and J 2 bases, with 16 bases left between them. Germline V gives CDR1 SQVTM, CDR2 ANQGSEA. The CDR3 has 14 amino acids. The CDR3 region is CSAGRGRFTDTQYF. The CDR3 nucleotides are TGCAGCGCCGGGAGGGGGCGGTTCACAGATACGCAGTATTTT.

The CDR3 region is CASSLMQGGNTIYF. The CDR3 DNA sequence: TGTGCCAGCAGCTTAATGCAGGGAGGAAACACCATATATTTT. The chain uses TRBV13 and TRBJ1-3; tentatively, D is TRBD1 (5 bases). CDR1 and CDR2 (germline): PRHDT, FYEKMQ (reference sequence). V was clipped by 2 bases and J by 4 bases, with 9 bases between them. This CDR3 is 14 amino acids long.

The V and J genes are TRBV5-6 and TRBJ2-7; D call uncertain. CDR3 size: 11 residues. CDR1 and CDR2 from the germline V gene are SGHDT and YYEEEE. V lost 4 bases and J lost 8, with 10 bases in between. The CDR3 loop reads CASSLTEKQYF. DNA of the CDR3: TGTGCCAGCAGCCTTACCGAGAAGCAGTACTTC.

The rearrangement uses TRBV19 and TRBJ2-1; TRBD2 agrees at 7 bases. The CDR3 consists of 17 residues. Germline CDR1 reads LNHDA; CDR2 reads SQIVND (reference sequence). The J segment lost 0 bases and the V segment lost 3 bases, leaving 8 bases of the junction unmatched. The CDR3 region has the DNA TGTGCCAGTAGTATCGCAAAGACTAGCCTCTCCTACAATGAGCAGTTCTTC. Protein product: CASSIAKTSLSYNEQFF.

The chain couples TRBV6-1 to TRBJ1-5; D unclear. Germline CDR1 MNHNS, CDR2 SASEGT. The length of the CDR3 is 15 residues. The V end was cut by 1 base, the J end by 0 bases, with 7 bases between. CDR3 residues: CASSEGAYSNQPQHF. DNA for the CDR3: TGTGCCAGCAGTGAAGGGGCCTATAGCAATCAGCCCCAGCATTTT.

The chain couples TRBV10-3 to TRBJ1-5; D call uncertain. Trimming removed 0 bases at V and 4 bases at J, with 13 bases between. From germline, CDR1 is ENHRY and CDR2 SYGVKD. The CDR3 has 16 residues. The CDR3 coding sequence is TGTGCCATCAGTGAGTCGGCCCCAGGTCGTAATCAGCCCCAGCATTTT. Translated: CAISESAPGRNQPQHF.

A single count supports this clone. The V call is TRBV25-1, the J call TRBJ2-7, with D unclear. The CDR3 length is 13 residues. The germline V gene has CDR1 MGHDK and CDR2 SYGVNS. V lost 5 bases and J 0 bases, leaving 8 bases between the germline ends. CDR3 sequence: CASSSGVSYEQYF. CDR3 DNA: TGTGCCAGCAGTTCCGGAGTCTCCTACGAGCAGTACTTC.

This chain joins TRBV27 and TRBJ2-1; D may be TRBD1 (5 bases). The CDR3 runs to 15 residues. Trimming left V 5 bases short and J 3 bases short, with 14 bases between. In germline, CDR1 is MNHEY, CDR2 SMNVEV (reference sequence). The CDR3: CASSPSMGLYNEQFF. The CDR3 nucleotides are TGTGCCAGCAGTCCGTCGATGGGGCTCTACAATGAGCAGTTCTTC.

The CDR3 loop is CASSQEGLAAQSHNEQFF. Written as DNA, the CDR3 is TGCGCCAGCAGCCAAGAGGGACTAGCGGCACAAAGCCACAATGAGCAGTTCTTC. The rearrangement joins TRBV4-1 to TRBJ2-1; 11 bases align to TRBD2. CDR1 MGHRA and CDR2 YSYEKL come from the germline V gene. The CDR3 is 18 amino acids. The trim removed 0 bases at V and 5 bases at J, leaving 9 bases unmatched.